This entry lists 5 T cell receptor beta chains sequenced from one sample in a study of shared clonotypes between healthy human individuals. Data came from immunoSEQ multiplex PCR; TCRdb stores just in-frame clones and leaves some out. The sample contains about 470,000 clones, 79% of which appear only once. Sequenced: PBMCs. The receptors come from a woman in her forties in good health. Some clones in this sample may be carry-over from other donors' samples.

V is TRBV11-2 and J is TRBJ2-7; the D is unclear. The V and J ends lost 4 bases and 2 bases respectively, with 9 bases between them. The CDR3 contains 13 residues. Germline CDR1 reads SGHAT; CDR2 reads FQNNGV. The DNA of the CDR3 is TGTGCCAGCAGCTCAAGACCCACCTACGAGCAGTACTTC. This encodes CASSSRPTYEQYF.

The gene calls are TRBV6-4 and TRBJ2-1; 13 nucleotides line up with TRBD2. Per the germline V gene, CDR1 is MRHNA and CDR2 is SNTAGT. V shed 5 bases, J shed 8 bases, and the junction held 3 bases outside the gene matches. CDR3 length: 14 amino acids. The CDR3 coding sequence is TGTGCCAGCAGTAGGACTAGCGGGAGACATGAGCAGTTCTTC. Protein: CASSRTSGRHEQFF.

The chain recombines TRBV10-2 with TRBJ2-4; D unclear. The germline V gene encodes CDR1 WSHSY and CDR2 SAAADI. V was shortened by 0 bases and J by 6 bases, with 9 bases between the two germline ends. CDR3 length: 14 residues. This CDR3 reads CASSESGYRNIQYF. Written as DNA, the CDR3 is TGCGCCAGCAGTGAGTCAGGATACAGAAACATTCAGTACTTC.

The J gene is TRBJ2-1, the V gene TRBV6-6; D is ambiguous. Trimming removed 7 bases at V and 1 base at J, with 11 bases between. The CDR3 has 14 amino acids. The germline V gene has CDR1 MNHNY and CDR2 SVGAGI (reference sequence). CDR3 bases: TGTGCCAGCACGAAGTTTGGGTCCTACAATGAGCAGTTCTTC. Encoded protein: CASTKFGSYNEQFF.

V gene TRBV5-1 combines with J gene TRBJ2-1, with 10 bases identical to TRBD2. Germline-derived CDR1 and CDR2 are SGHRS and YFSETQ. Trimming took 4 bases from V and 2 from J; bases not matched to a gene: 9. The CDR3 is 17 residues long. In DNA, the CDR3 is TGCGCCAGCAGCATTCTGCGGACTAGCGGAACCTACAATGAGCAGTTCTTC. Its protein product is CASSILRTSGTYNEQFF.